This T cell receptor beta chain was recorded in a study of molecular identifiers for immune sequencing clone quantification. Broader study findings: Clones carrying above 20 RNA copies accounted for over 99% of effector molecules, under 1% in naive cells.

As concerns this clonotype: Its antigen is undetermined. This may stem from a read error, because a much larger clone lies one nucleotide away. In this CDR3 the conserved last residue, phenylalanine or tryptophan, is missing, so a read error is likely.

CDR1 is SGHKS and CDR2 is YYEKEE in the germline V gene (reference sequence). The CDR3 has 15 residues. Germline trimming cut 9 bases from V and 5 bases from J; bases unmatched to any gene: 11. Via MiXCR, TCRdb re-called the PCR reads, giving one row per CDR3 protein. This table holds about 65,000 distinct CDR3 sequences, over 15% found once. The chain is built from TRBV5-5 and TRBJ2-5; 12 bases agree with TRBD1. The sequence derives from a human donor in good health. Some libraries in this study had Jurkat cell RNA spiked in. The sequencing input was naive CD8+ T cells from blood, with Jurkat cell RNA spiked in. The subset denotes: FACS-sorted CD8+CD4-CCR7+CD45RA+ naive T cells. Here the CDR3 reads CATGPGTGGAETQYL. The CDR3 DNA reads TGTGCCACCGGGCCCGGGACAGGGGGCGCCGAGACCCAGTACCTC.